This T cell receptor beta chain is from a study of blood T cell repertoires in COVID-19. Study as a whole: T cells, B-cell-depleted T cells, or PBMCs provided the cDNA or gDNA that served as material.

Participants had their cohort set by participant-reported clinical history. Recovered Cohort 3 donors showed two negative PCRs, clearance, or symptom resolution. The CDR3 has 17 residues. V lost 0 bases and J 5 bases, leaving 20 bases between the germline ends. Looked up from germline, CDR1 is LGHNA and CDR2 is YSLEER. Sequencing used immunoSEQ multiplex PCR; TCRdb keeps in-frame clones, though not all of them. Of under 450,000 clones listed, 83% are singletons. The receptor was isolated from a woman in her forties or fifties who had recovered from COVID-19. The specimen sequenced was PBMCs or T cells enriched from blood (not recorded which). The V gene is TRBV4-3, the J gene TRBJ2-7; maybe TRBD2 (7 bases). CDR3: CASSQEMGGRGRDEQYF. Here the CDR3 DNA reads TGCGCCAGCAGCCAAGAAATGGGGGGGCGGGGCCGTGACGAGCAGTACTTC.